This T cell receptor (beta chain) was profiled in a study of blood T cell repertoires in COVID-19. Overall study context: Spain, Italy and the United States supplied samples that represented acute and convalescent COVID-19. T cells, B-cell-depleted T cells, or PBMCs supplied cDNA or gDNA.

Germline V CDR1 and CDR2: SGHAT, FQNNGV. The trim removed 3 bases at V and 2 bases at J, leaving 7 bases unmatched. CDR3 length equals 15 residues. In the authors' methods: Reference gene primers were amplified, and this amplification served to estimate nucleated cell counts. Here immunoSEQ multiplex PCR was the method, and the copy in TCRdb shows in-frame clones only, minus some. Clone size and V and J calls were adopted from that table, with D and trimming inferred from the DNA. Of a few hundred thousand clones listed, 84% are singletons. Sequenced: peripheral blood. The origin of this receptor is a middle-aged man who had recovered from COVID-19. V and J are TRBV11-2 and TRBJ2-7; 7 nucleotides agree with TRBD1. CDR3 nucleotide sequence: TGTGCCAGCAGCTTGGTCGGGACAGCAGCCTACGAGCAGTACTTC. Translating it yields CASSLVGTAAYEQYF.